Listed below are T cell receptor beta chains from one sample, sequenced in a study of regulatory T cells in long-lasting Graves disease. TCRdb used MiXCR to reprocess the multiplex PCR reads, holding one entry per CDR3 protein. This sample yields some 340,000 distinct CDR3 sequences, of which roughly 23% are seen a single time; around 30% belongs to the top ten. The sequenced sample was peripheral blood mononuclear cells (PBMCs), obtained when the disease was refractory, from a patient treated with antithyroid drugs. The receptors stem from a woman aged 40 to 50 with Graves disease. CDR3s include the opening cysteine and the closing phenylalanine or tryptophan. Each record gives: clone size, D gene, V gene, J gene, CDR3 DNA, CDR3 protein. D genes are given only for firm matches. Clone size, where shown, is once, few, many, or a class for clones that have expanded.

clone size: few
D gene: NA
V gene: TRBV5-8
J gene: TRBJ1-5
CDR3 DNA: TGTGCCAGCAGCTTGGCCGCGTATCAGCCCCAGCATTTT
CDR3 protein: CASSLAAYQPQHF

clone size: once
D gene: NA
V gene: TRBV12-3/TRBV12-4
J gene: TRBJ2-7
CDR3 DNA: TGTGCCGGCAGGAAGGGCAGAACCTACGAGCAGTACTTC
CDR3 protein: CAGRKGRTYEQYF

clone size: NA
D gene: NA
V gene: TRBV9
J gene: TRBJ1-4
CDR3 DNA: TGTGCCAGCAGCGTAGGAGAAGGGCGCGAAAAACTGTTTTTT
CDR3 protein: CASSVGEGREKLFF

clone size: few
D gene: NA
V gene: TRBV7-2
J gene: TRBJ1-2
CDR3 DNA: TGTGCCAGCAGCTTGGTTAGGGCAGTGAAGGGATACTATGGCTACACCTTC
CDR3 protein: CASSLVRAVKGYYGYTF

clone size: NA
D gene: TRBD1
V gene: TRBV7-9
J gene: TRBJ2-2
CDR3 DNA: TGTGCCAGCAGCTCGGACAGGGGATCGGCCGGGGAGCTGTTTTTT
CDR3 protein: CASSSDRGSAGELFF

clone size: many
D gene: NA
V gene: TRBV11-3
J gene: TRBJ2-7
CDR3 DNA: TGTGCCAGCAGCTCCCGCCTCGACCGCGAGCAGTACTTC
CDR3 protein: CASSSRLDREQYF

clone size: NA
D gene: NA
V gene: TRBV20-1
J gene: TRBJ2-1
CDR3 DNA: TGCAGTGCTAGAGATTCTAGCAGTTTACTCAATGAGCAGTTCTTC
CDR3 protein: CSARDSSSLLNEQFF

clone size: many
D gene: NA
V gene: TRBV7-3
J gene: TRBJ2-2
CDR3 DNA: TGTGCCAGCAGCAGAGACTATAACACCGGGGAGCTGTTTTTT
CDR3 protein: CASSRDYNTGELFF

clone size: NA
D gene: NA
V gene: TRBV15
J gene: TRBJ1-1
CDR3 DNA: TGTGCCACCAGCAGGGGCATTGGGGGCACTGAAGCTTTCTTT
CDR3 protein: CATSRGIGGTEAFF

clone size: few
D gene: TRBD2
V gene: TRBV2
J gene: TRBJ2-1
CDR3 DNA: TGTGCCAGCAGTGATCTAGCGGGAGTTTATGAGCAGTTCTTC
CDR3 protein: CASSDLAGVYEQFF

clone size: NA
D gene: NA
V gene: TRBV7-9
J gene: TRBJ1-1
CDR3 DNA: TGTGCCAGCAGCTCCCAGGGTGAGAACACTGAAGCTTTCTTT
CDR3 protein: CASSSQGENTEAFF

clone size: NA
D gene: NA
V gene: TRBV6-9
J gene: TRBJ2-7
CDR3 DNA: TGTGCCAGCAGTTACACGTCACCCAGTACCTACGAGCAGTACTTC
CDR3 protein: CASSYTSPSTYEQYF

clone size: NA
D gene: TRBD2
V gene: TRBV3-1
J gene: TRBJ2-7
CDR3 DNA: TGTGCCAGCAGTCCGGGACTAACCCACGAGCAGTACTTC
CDR3 protein: CASSPGLTHEQYF

clone size: NA
D gene: TRBD2
V gene: TRBV24-1
J gene: TRBJ2-5
CDR3 DNA: TGTGCCACCAGTGACGGAACGGGGGGGACTCAAGAGACCCAGTACTTC
CDR3 protein: CATSDGTGGTQETQYF

clone size: many
D gene: NA
V gene: TRBV7-8
J gene: TRBJ1-1
CDR3 DNA: TGTGCCAGCAGCAGTAAGGGGATACGAGCTTTCTTT
CDR3 protein: CASSSKGIRAFF

clone size: many
D gene: TRBD2
V gene: TRBV28
J gene: TRBJ2-7
CDR3 DNA: TGTGCCAGCAGTCTCGGTAGCGGGAGAGCATCCGAGCAGTACTTC
CDR3 protein: CASSLGSGRASEQYF

clone size: many
D gene: NA
V gene: TRBV15
J gene: TRBJ2-1
CDR3 DNA: TGTGCCACCAGCAGAGATCGGTATGAGCAGTTCTTC
CDR3 protein: CATSRDRYEQFF

clone size: NA
D gene: TRBD1
V gene: TRBV20-1
J gene: TRBJ1-5
CDR3 DNA: TGCAGTGCCCCAGGACAGGCCAATCAGCCCCAGCATTTT
CDR3 protein: CSAPGQANQPQHF

clone size: NA
D gene: NA
V gene: TRBV10-2
J gene: TRBJ2-7
CDR3 DNA: TGCGCCAGCAGTGACTCTGGGGAGCATTACTACGAGCAGTACTTC
CDR3 protein: CASSDSGEHYYEQYF

clone size: NA
D gene: TRBD2
V gene: TRBV28
J gene: TRBJ2-5
CDR3 DNA: TGTGCCAGCAGGTTTAGTCTAGCGGGAGAACAAGGGACCCAGTACTTC
CDR3 protein: CASRFSLAGEQGTQYF

clone size: many
D gene: NA
V gene: TRBV25-1
J gene: TRBJ2-7
CDR3 DNA: TGTGCCAGCAGTGACCGGGGACACGGAGGATTCTACGAGCAGTACTTC
CDR3 protein: CASSDRGHGGFYEQYF

clone size: NA
D gene: NA
V gene: TRBV27
J gene: TRBJ2-3
CDR3 DNA: TGTGCCAGCAGTTTATCGATAAGGACAGATACGCAGTATTTT
CDR3 protein: CASSLSIRTDTQYF

clone size: NA
D gene: NA
V gene: TRBV28
J gene: TRBJ2-3
CDR3 DNA: TGTGCCAGCAGTTTATCCTGGGGGGGCGGAGATACGCAGTATTTT
CDR3 protein: CASSLSWGGGDTQYF

clone size: many
D gene: TRBD1
V gene: TRBV6-1
J gene: TRBJ2-6
CDR3 DNA: TGTGCCAGCAGTGAACAGGGGGCTGGGGCCAACGTCCTGACTTTC
CDR3 protein: CASSEQGAGANVLTF

clone size: NA
D gene: NA
V gene: TRBV7-9
J gene: TRBJ2-7
CDR3 DNA: TGTGCCAGCAGCCTATTGTGGGGCGGCGAGCAGTACTTC
CDR3 protein: CASSLLWGGEQYF

clone size: NA
D gene: TRBD1
V gene: TRBV19
J gene: TRBJ2-2
CDR3 DNA: TGTGCCAGTAGATCAAGCCGGGACAGGGATACCGGGGAGCTGTTTTTT
CDR3 protein: CASRSSRDRDTGELFF

clone size: many
D gene: NA
V gene: TRBV28
J gene: TRBJ2-7
CDR3 DNA: TGTGCCAGCAAAGTTGGCAGGGACTACGAGCAGTACTTC
CDR3 protein: CASKVGRDYEQYF

clone size: NA
D gene: NA
V gene: TRBV27
J gene: TRBJ2-7
CDR3 DNA: TGTGCCAGCAGATTTAGCGGATACGAGCAGTACTTC
CDR3 protein: CASRFSGYEQYF

clone size: few
D gene: TRBD2
V gene: TRBV9
J gene: TRBJ2-5
CDR3 DNA: TGTGCCAGCAGCGCAGGCCATCGGACTAGCGGGATTGGGGAGACCCAGTACTTC
CDR3 protein: CASSAGHRTSGIGETQYF

clone size: NA
D gene: NA
V gene: TRBV4-1
J gene: TRBJ1-1
CDR3 DNA: TGCGCCAGCAGCCAAGATTGGTGGCAGAAGAACACTGAAGCTTTCTTT
CDR3 protein: CASSQDWWQKNTEAFF

clone size: few
D gene: NA
V gene: TRBV2
J gene: TRBJ2-2
CDR3 DNA: TGTGCCAGCACGGGACAGAACACCGGGGGGCTGTTTTTT
CDR3 protein: CASTGQNTGGLFF

clone size: few
D gene: NA
V gene: TRBV19
J gene: TRBJ1-5
CDR3 DNA: TGTGCCAGTAGTATAGATCGGACAGTGGGTCAGCCCCAGCATTTT
CDR3 protein: CASSIDRTVGQPQHF

clone size: few
D gene: NA
V gene: TRBV7-9
J gene: TRBJ2-7
CDR3 DNA: TGTGCCAGCAGCTCCTTAGCGGCTCAGGGTAGGTCCCTCGAGCAGTACTTC
CDR3 protein: CASSSLAAQGRSLEQYF

clone size: many
D gene: NA
V gene: TRBV12-3/TRBV12-4
J gene: TRBJ1-1
CDR3 DNA: TGTGCCAGCAGCAAACAGGAGCCGAACACTGAAGCTTTCTTT
CDR3 protein: CASSKQEPNTEAFF

clone size: many
D gene: NA
V gene: TRBV11-2
J gene: TRBJ1-6
CDR3 DNA: TGTGCCAGCAGCACATTAACAGGGTTCGATTCACCCCTCCACTTT
CDR3 protein: CASSTLTGFDSPLHF

clone size: many
D gene: NA
V gene: TRBV6-5
J gene: TRBJ1-1
CDR3 DNA: TGTGCCAGCAGTTACTCTAATCGCAACAGAATGAACACTGAAGCTTTCTTT
CDR3 protein: CASSYSNRNRMNTEAFF